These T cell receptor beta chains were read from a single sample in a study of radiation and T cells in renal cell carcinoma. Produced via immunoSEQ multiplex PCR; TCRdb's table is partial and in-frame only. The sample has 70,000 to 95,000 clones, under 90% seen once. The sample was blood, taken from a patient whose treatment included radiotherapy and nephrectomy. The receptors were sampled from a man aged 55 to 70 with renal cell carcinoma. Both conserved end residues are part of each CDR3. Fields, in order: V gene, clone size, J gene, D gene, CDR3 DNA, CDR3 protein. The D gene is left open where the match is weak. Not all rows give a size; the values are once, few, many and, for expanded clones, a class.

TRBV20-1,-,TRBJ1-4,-,TGCAGTGCTAGACGTCTTGAAAAACTGTTTTTT,CSARRLEKLFF
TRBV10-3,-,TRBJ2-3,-,TGTGCCATCAGTTGGGGGGGCAGGGGGCCCACAGATACGCAGTATTTT,CAISWGGRGPTDTQYF
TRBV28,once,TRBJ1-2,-,TGTGCCAGCAGTTTCGGCAGGGGCTATGGCTACACCTTC,CASSFGRGYGYTF
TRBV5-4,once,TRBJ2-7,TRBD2,TGTGCCAGCAGCGGGGGACTAGCGGAATACGAGCAGTACTTC,CASSGGLAEYEQYF
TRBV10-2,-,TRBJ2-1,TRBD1,TGCGCCAGCAGGAAGACAGGGGGCCGAAATGAGCAGTTCTTC,CASRKTGGRNEQFF
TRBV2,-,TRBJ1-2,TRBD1,TGTGCCAGCAGTGAAGCGGACAGGGTGGGCTATGGCTACACCTTC,CASSEADRVGYGYTF
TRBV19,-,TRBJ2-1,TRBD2,TGTGCCAGTAGTTCGACTAGCGGGAGTGAGCAGTTCTTC,CASSSTSGSEQFF
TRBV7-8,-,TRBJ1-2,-,TGTGCCAGCAGCTTCAGGGGTACTAACTATGGCTACACCTTC,CASSFRGTNYGYTF
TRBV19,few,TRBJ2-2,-,TGTGCCAGTAGTCATCCCCCCGGGGAGCTGTTTTTT,CASSHPPGELFF
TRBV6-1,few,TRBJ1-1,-,TGTGCCATCCGGTCGGGGGCAAGAGATCCTGAAGCTTTCTTT,CAIRSGARDPEAFF
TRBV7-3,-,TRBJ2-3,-,TGTGCCAGCAGCCGAGACAGGAGCACAGATACGCAGTATTTT,CASSRDRSTDTQYF
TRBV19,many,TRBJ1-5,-,TGTGCCAGTAGTCTCTCAGGGACCGATCAGCCCCAGCATTTT,CASSLSGTDQPQHF
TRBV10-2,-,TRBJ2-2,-,TGCGCCAGCAGTCCAAGGGGAACCGGGGAGCTGTTTTTT,CASSPRGTGELFF
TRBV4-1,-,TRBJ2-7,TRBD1,TGCGCCAGCAGCCAAGGGCCCTCAGGGGGCTATAACGAGCAGTACTTC,CASSQGPSGGYNEQYF
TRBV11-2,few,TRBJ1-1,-,TGTGCCAGCAGCTTGGGAGGCCGGAACACTGAAGCTTTCTTT,CASSLGGRNTEAFF
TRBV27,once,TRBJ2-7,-,TGTGCACCGGGACACGGGGGCTACGAGCAGTACTTC,CAPGHGGYEQYF
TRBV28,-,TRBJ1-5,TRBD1,TGTGCCAGCAGTTTATCAATAACAGGGGTCCTCAATCAGCCCCAGCATTTT,CASSLSITGVLNQPQHF
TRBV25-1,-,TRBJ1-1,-,TGTGCCAGCAGAGTGGGGTCGAACACTGAAGCTTTCTTT,CASRVGSNTEAFF
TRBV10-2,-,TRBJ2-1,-,TGCGCCAGCAGGGAGGACCCAGAGTGGAGCAATGAGCAGTTCTTC,CASREDPEWSNEQFF
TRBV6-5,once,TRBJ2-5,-,TGTGCCAGCAGTGGTCCCAGGGGCCAAGAGACCCAGTACTTC,CASSGPRGQETQYF
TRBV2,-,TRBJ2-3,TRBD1,TGTGCCAGCAGTGAAGAGGGACAGGGGTCAGATACGCAGTATTTT,CASSEEGQGSDTQYF
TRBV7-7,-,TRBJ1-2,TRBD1,TGTGCCAGCAGCCGACAGGGGGTGAGTGGCTACACCTTC,CASSRQGVSGYTF
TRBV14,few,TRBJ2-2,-,TGTGCCAGCAGCCGTATCTCTGTCACCGGGGAGCTGTTTTTT,CASSRISVTGELFF
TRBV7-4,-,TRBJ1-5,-,TGTGCCAGCCACCACCAGCCCCAGCATTTT,CASHHQPQHF
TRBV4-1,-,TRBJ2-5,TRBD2,TGCGCCAGCAGCCATCAGGGAACAGCCCGGGAGGGCCTCATTCGCAAAGAGACCCAGTACTTC,CASSHQGTAREGLIRKETQYF
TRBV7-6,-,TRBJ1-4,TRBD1,TGTGCCAGCAGCTCCAGGGGGTTGACTAATGAAAAACTGTTTTTT,CASSSRGLTNEKLFF
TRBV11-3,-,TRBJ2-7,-,TGTGCCAGCAGCTTAGATGGTTCCCCCGGACAGCTTCAGTACTTC,CASSLDGSPGQLQYF
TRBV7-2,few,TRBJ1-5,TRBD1,TGTGCCAGCAGACCTACAGGGGGAGTTCAGCCCCAGCATTTT,CASRPTGGVQPQHF
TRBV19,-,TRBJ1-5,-,TGTGCCAGTACTATGGGCGGGGGAAACCAGCATTTT,CASTMGGGNQHF
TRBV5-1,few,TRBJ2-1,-,TGCGCCAGCAGCTTGGAAGGAGGCGGGCAGTTTTACAATGAGCAGTTCTTC,CASSLEGGGQFYNEQFF
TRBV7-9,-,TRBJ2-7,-,TGTGCCAGCAGCCCGGTGAAGCCCGAGCAGTACTTC,CASSPVKPEQYF
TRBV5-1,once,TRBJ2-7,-,TGCGCCAGCAGCATCCAGGGAGTGGGCTCCTACGAGCAGTACTTC,CASSIQGVGSYEQYF
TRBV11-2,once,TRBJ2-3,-,TGTGCCAGCAGCTCAGCCCGGCGTTTCACAGATACGCAGTATTTT,CASSSARRFTDTQYF
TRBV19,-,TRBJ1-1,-,TGTGCCAGTAGTAATCCCGGGGTGAACACTGAAGCTTTCTTT,CASSNPGVNTEAFF
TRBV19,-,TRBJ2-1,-,TGTGCCAGTAGTCTAGACAGCATCCTCTCCAATGAGCAGTTCTTC,CASSLDSILSNEQFF
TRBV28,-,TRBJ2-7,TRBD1,TGTGCCACAAACAGTAAAGGGGGCGCATCCCTATACGAGCAGTACTTC,CATNSKGGASLYEQYF
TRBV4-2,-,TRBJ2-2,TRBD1,TGTGCCAGCAGCCAAGTGACAGGGGGCACCGGGGAGCTGTTTTTT,CASSQVTGGTGELFF
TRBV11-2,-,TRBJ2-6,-,TGTGCCAGCAGCCGGGGAAGTGGGGCCAACGTCCTGACTTTC,CASSRGSGANVLTF
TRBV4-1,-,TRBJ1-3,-,TGCGCCAGCACAAGCCTCTCTGGAAACACCATATATTTT,CASTSLSGNTIYF
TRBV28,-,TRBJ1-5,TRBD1,TGTGCCAGCACCCGAGACAGGGGGACTCAGCCCCAGCATTTT,CASTRDRGTQPQHF
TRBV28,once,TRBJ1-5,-,TGTGCCAGCAGTTTAGCTGTCGGGGAAATCCAGCCCCAGCATTTT,CASSLAVGEIQPQHF
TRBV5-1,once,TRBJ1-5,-,TGCGCCAGCAGCTTGGCCTGGAATCAGCCCCAGCATTTT,CASSLAWNQPQHF
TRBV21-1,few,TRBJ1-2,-,TGTGCCAGCAGCAAAGAAGACGGACCTAACTATGGCTACACCTTC,CASSKEDGPNYGYTF
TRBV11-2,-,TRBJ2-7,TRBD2,TGTGCCAGCAGCTTACTTCCTAGCGGCTCCTACGAGCAGTACTTC,CASSLLPSGSYEQYF
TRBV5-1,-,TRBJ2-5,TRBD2,TGCGCCAGCAGCGGAATCGGGACTAGCGGGAGTGAGACCCAGTACTTC,CASSGIGTSGSETQYF
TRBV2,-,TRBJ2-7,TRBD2,TGTGCCAGCATGCTACTAGCGGGAGCCGAGCAGTACTTC,CASMLLAGAEQYF
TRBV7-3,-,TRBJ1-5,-,TGTGCCAGCAGCTTAGGCGCGGATCAGCCCCAGCATTTT,CASSLGADQPQHF
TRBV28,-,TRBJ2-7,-,TGTGCCAGCAGTTTAGGGCGGTACGAGCAGTACTTC,CASSLGRYEQYF
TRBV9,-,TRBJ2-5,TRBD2,TGTGCCAGCAGCGCCGTACTAGCGGGAGGAGAAGAGACCCAGTACTTC,CASSAVLAGGEETQYF
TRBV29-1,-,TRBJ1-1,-,TGCAGCGTTGAAGCTAGGGGGGGGAACACTGAAGCTTTCTTT,CSVEARGGNTEAFF
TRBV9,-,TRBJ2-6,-,TGTGCCAGCAGCGTAGGAGGGCTATCTGGGGCCAACGTCCTGACTTTC,CASSVGGLSGANVLTF
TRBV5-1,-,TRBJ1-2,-,TGCGCCAGCAGCTTGACGGGGGAGCCTAGCCTCTACACCTTC,CASSLTGEPSLYTF
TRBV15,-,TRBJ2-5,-,TGTGCCACCAGCGTAGGAGGATCGGGGACCCAAGAGACCCAGTACTTC,CATSVGGSGTQETQYF
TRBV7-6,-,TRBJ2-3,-,TGTGCCAGCAGCTTAGCGCGACGAGATACGCAGTATTTT,CASSLARRDTQYF